Listed below are T cell receptor beta chains from one sample, sequenced in a study of blood T cell repertoires in COVID-19. Method: immunoSEQ multiplex PCR; TCRdb's copy keeps in-frame clones and lacks some. The sample gives more than 100,000 clones, 65% to 85% of which show up once; approximately 3.6% is in the top ten. Sequenced material: PBMCs or T cells enriched from blood (not recorded which). All receptors derive from a woman in her twenties or thirties who had recovered from COVID-19. The CDR3 runs from the conserved cysteine through the conserved F or W. A D gene is named only where the DNA matches it firmly. Size tells how often a clone was seen (once, few, many) or the class of an expanded clone, and some rows leave it out.

size: NA; J: TRBJ1-5; D: TRBD1; V: TRBV28; DNA: TGTGCCAGCAGTGCTTACAGACAGGGAGTAGGGCCCCAGCATTTT; CDR3: CASSAYRQGVGPQHF
size: NA; J: TRBJ2-2; D: TRBD2; V: TRBV5-5; DNA: TGTGCCAGCAGCGAGGTGGGACTAGCGGGGACCGGGGAGCTGTTTTTT; CDR3: CASSEVGLAGTGELFF
size: NA; J: TRBJ1-6; D: TRBD1; V: TRBV27; DNA: TGTGCCAGCAGTTTCTCGGACAGGGGCGACCTCCACTTT; CDR3: CASSFSDRGDLHF
size: few; J: TRBJ2-7; D: NA; V: TRBV30; DNA: TGTGCCTGGTCATCCCAGGAGCAGTACTTC; CDR3: CAWSSQEQYF
size: NA; J: TRBJ1-6; D: TRBD1; V: TRBV4-3; DNA: TGCGCCAGCAGCCAAGACCCTCAGGGGGATTCACCCCTCCACTTT; CDR3: CASSQDPQGDSPLHF
size: NA; J: TRBJ1-2; D: NA; V: TRBV28; DNA: TGTGCCAGCAGAAGGGGGGGCGCCGACTATGGCTACACCTTC; CDR3: CASRRGGADYGYTF
size: NA; J: TRBJ1-5; D: NA; V: TRBV6-4; DNA: TGTGCCAGCAGTGTTCATCAGGGTGGTCAGCCCCAGCATTTT; CDR3: CASSVHQGGQPQHF
size: NA; J: TRBJ1-1; D: NA; V: TRBV2; DNA: TGTGCCAGCAGTGTATCAGGGAACACTGAAGCTTTCTTT; CDR3: CASSVSGNTEAFF
size: NA; J: TRBJ2-7; D: NA; V: TRBV28; DNA: TGTGCCAGCACTAGTGGTAGTTACGAGCAGTACTTC; CDR3: CASTSGSYEQYF
size: once; J: TRBJ2-3; D: TRBD1; V: TRBV5-4; DNA: TGTGCCAGCAGCGGGAAAACCGGGACAGGGACAGATACGCAGTATTTT; CDR3: CASSGKTGTGTDTQYF
size: NA; J: TRBJ1-6; D: NA; V: TRBV9; DNA: TGTGCCAGCAGCGTAGCGGCAGGCGGGTCACCCCTCCACTTT; CDR3: CASSVAAGGSPLHF
size: NA; J: TRBJ1-1; D: NA; V: TRBV5-8; DNA: TGTGCCAGCAGATTTCACAGAGAAGCTTTCTTT; CDR3: CASRFHREAFF
size: NA; J: TRBJ2-3; D: TRBD1; V: TRBV7-6; DNA: TGTGCCAGCAGCTTAGGACAGGGGGCTACCACAGATACGCAGTATTTT; CDR3: CASSLGQGATTDTQYF
size: NA; J: TRBJ2-1; D: TRBD2; V: TRBV7-9; DNA: TGTGCCAGCTCTACTTCTACTAGCGCCAATGAGCAGTTCTTC; CDR3: CASSTSTSANEQFF
size: once; J: TRBJ2-7; D: TRBD1; V: TRBV5-1; DNA: TGCGCCAGCAGCCACGACAGGGGGCTGTACGAGCAGTACTTC; CDR3: CASSHDRGLYEQYF
size: NA; J: TRBJ2-7; D: NA; V: TRBV3-1/TRBV3-2; DNA: TGTGCCAGCAGCCACCGTTTTTACGAGCAGTACTTC; CDR3: CASSHRFYEQYF
size: NA; J: TRBJ2-2; D: NA; V: TRBV5-8; DNA: TGTGCCAGCAGATTCGAAACAGGGAGGAACACCGGGGAGCTGTTTTTT; CDR3: CASRFETGRNTGELFF
size: many; J: TRBJ2-1; D: TRBD2; V: TRBV5-1; DNA: TGCGCCAGCAGCCTCGCTCCGGGACTAGCAGACAATGAGCAGTTCTTC; CDR3: CASSLAPGLADNEQFF
size: NA; J: TRBJ2-1; D: NA; V: TRBV19; DNA: TGTGCCAGTAGTATCTCCTATGAGCAGTTCTTC; CDR3: CASSISYEQFF
size: NA; J: TRBJ1-5; D: NA; V: TRBV7-9; DNA: TGTGCCAGCAGCTTATGCCAGGGAGGTAGCTGCAATCAGCCCCAGCATTTT; CDR3: CASSLCQGGSCNQPQHF
size: once; J: TRBJ1-2; D: NA; V: TRBV18; DNA: TGTGCCAGCTCACCACCGCCGGAGGGGTACTATGGCTACACCTTC; CDR3: CASSPPPEGYYGYTF
size: NA; J: TRBJ2-1; D: NA; V: TRBV7-8; DNA: TGTGCCAGCACCCGGCGGGGACGGACTTTAAACCCTTCCTCAGCTCCCAATGAGCAGTTCTTC; CDR3: CASTRRGRTLNPSSAPNEQFF
size: once; J: TRBJ2-2; D: TRBD1; V: TRBV9; DNA: TGTGCCAGCAGCGTAGTTTCAGGGGGAGAATACACCGGGGAACTGTTTTTT; CDR3: CASSVVSGGEYTGELFF
size: NA; J: TRBJ2-7; D: TRBD2; V: TRBV28; DNA: TGTGCCAGCAGTTTAACCACTAGCGGGAGGTACGTGCAGTACTTC; CDR3: CASSLTTSGRYVQYF
size: NA; J: TRBJ1-3; D: NA; V: TRBV21-1; DNA: TGTGCCAGCAGCAAAGAAGCCTACGGGACAGTCTCTGGAAACACCATATATTTT; CDR3: CASSKEAYGTVSGNTIYF
size: few; J: TRBJ2-1; D: TRBD1; V: TRBV6-2/TRBV6-3; DNA: TGTGCCAGCAGTTACTCGACAGGGGGCAATGAGCAGTTCTTC; CDR3: CASSYSTGGNEQFF
size: NA; J: TRBJ2-2; D: NA; V: TRBV25-1; DNA: TGTGCCAGCAGCTATCTCCTAAACTCCGGGGAGCTGTTTTTT; CDR3: CASSYLLNSGELFF
size: NA; J: TRBJ2-7; D: TRBD2; V: TRBV5-4; DNA: TGTGCCAGCAGCTTGCCTGGGACTAGCGGGAGAGCCATCGAGCAGTACTTC; CDR3: CASSLPGTSGRAIEQYF
size: NA; J: TRBJ2-3; D: NA; V: TRBV5-4; DNA: TGTGCCAGCAGCTTAGGGGGTGGCACAGATACGCAGTATTTT; CDR3: CASSLGGGTDTQYF
size: NA; J: TRBJ1-5; D: TRBD1; V: TRBV24-1; DNA: TGTGCCACCAGTGATTTCCAGGGGGCCCAGCATTTT; CDR3: CATSDFQGAQHF
size: NA; J: TRBJ2-1; D: TRBD2; V: TRBV7-8; DNA: TGTGCCAGCAGCTTAGCTAGCGGGAAAATCAATGAGCAGTTCTTC; CDR3: CASSLASGKINEQFF
size: NA; J: TRBJ2-3; D: NA; V: TRBV5-4; DNA: TGTGCCAGCAGCCCCCGACCGACTAACACAGATACGCAGTATTTT; CDR3: CASSPRPTNTDTQYF
size: NA; J: TRBJ2-1; D: TRBD2; V: TRBV4-3; DNA: TGCGCCAGCAGCCAAGTCTATCCCGGGACTAGCGGGGGGTTGTTCTTC; CDR3: CASSQVYPGTSGGLFF
size: NA; J: TRBJ2-5; D: TRBD1; V: TRBV7-2; DNA: TGTGCCAGCAGCTTAGTATCCGGGCAGGGGGCGCGAGAGACCCAGTACTTC; CDR3: CASSLVSGQGARETQYF
size: NA; J: TRBJ1-3; D: TRBD1; V: TRBV7-6; DNA: TGTGCCAGCAGCTTGGCCGGGACAGGGGTTATACACACCATATATTTT; CDR3: CASSLAGTGVIHTIYF
size: NA; J: TRBJ1-3; D: NA; V: TRBV19; DNA: TGTGCCAGTAGTATTGGGGGCGGAGGCTCTGGAAACACCATATATTTT; CDR3: CASSIGGGGSGNTIYF
size: NA; J: TRBJ2-1; D: NA; V: TRBV7-2; DNA: TGTGCCAGCAGCTTAGCGGGGCAGGGGCTCGGGGAGCAGTTCTTC; CDR3: CASSLAGQGLGEQFF
size: NA; J: TRBJ2-4; D: TRBD2; V: TRBV5-4; DNA: TGTGCCAGCAGCGGTAGCGGGAGAGGGAAAAACATTCAGTACTTC; CDR3: CASSGSGRGKNIQYF
size: NA; J: TRBJ2-7; D: TRBD1; V: TRBV28; DNA: TGTGCCAGCAGACGGACAGGGGAAGTTTACGAGCAGTACTTC; CDR3: CASRRTGEVYEQYF
size: NA; J: TRBJ2-1; D: NA; V: TRBV5-5; DNA: TGTGCCAGCAGTTACATAGCGGCCCCCAACAATGAGCAGTTCTTC; CDR3: CASSYIAAPNNEQFF
size: NA; J: TRBJ1-6; D: TRBD1; V: TRBV5-1; DNA: TGCGCCAGCAGCTTAGGTCAGGGACAGGCGTTAAGGGTGGGTTCACCCCTCCACTTT; CDR3: CASSLGQGQALRVGSPLHF
size: NA; J: TRBJ2-3; D: TRBD2; V: TRBV28; DNA: TGTGCCAGCAGTTCCCGGGGGGGGAACACAGATACGCAGTATTTT; CDR3: CASSSRGGNTDTQYF
size: NA; J: TRBJ2-4; D: TRBD1; V: TRBV2; DNA: TGTGCCAGCAAGGGACAGGGTGTCGCCAAAAACATTCAGTACTTC; CDR3: CASKGQGVAKNIQYF
size: NA; J: TRBJ1-6; D: NA; V: TRBV4-2; DNA: TGTGCCAGCAGCCAAGATCGGAGAAATAATTCACCCCTCCACTTT; CDR3: CASSQDRRNNSPLHF
size: NA; J: TRBJ2-3; D: TRBD2; V: TRBV5-1; DNA: TGCGCCAGCAGCTCACGACTAGCGGGAGTTTTGGCAGATACGCAGTATTTT; CDR3: CASSSRLAGVLADTQYF
size: NA; J: TRBJ1-3; D: TRBD1; V: TRBV27; DNA: TGTGCCAGCACCTCAGGCCCGGGGACAGTAGCAAAAGGAAACACCATATATTTT; CDR3: CASTSGPGTVAKGNTIYF
size: NA; J: TRBJ1-6; D: NA; V: TRBV5-1; DNA: TGCGCCAGCAGTTCCGGGACATCGGAATCACCCCTCCACTTT; CDR3: CASSSGTSESPLHF
size: NA; J: TRBJ2-1; D: NA; V: TRBV4-1; DNA: TGCGCCAGCAGCCAGAGAAGGGACTCCACTTACAATGAGCAGTTCTTC; CDR3: CASSQRRDSTYNEQFF
size: NA; J: TRBJ1-1; D: NA; V: TRBV14; DNA: TGTGCCAGCAGCCAACCAGGGATGAACACTGAAGCTTTCTTT; CDR3: CASSQPGMNTEAFF
size: NA; J: TRBJ1-1; D: TRBD1; V: TRBV7-9; DNA: TGTGCCACCCAGCTTGGGACAGGGAACACTGAAGCTTTCTTT; CDR3: CATQLGTGNTEAFF
size: NA; J: TRBJ2-5; D: TRBD1; V: TRBV28; DNA: TGTGCCAGCAGTTTGTCCACACCCTTTTTTCAGGGGGCCGGAGAGACCCAGTACTTC; CDR3: CASSLSTPFFQGAGETQYF
size: NA; J: TRBJ2-7; D: TRBD2; V: TRBV5-1; DNA: TGCGCCAGCAGCTCGGGACTAGCGGGAGGCGCCGAGCAGTACTTC; CDR3: CASSSGLAGGAEQYF
size: NA; J: TRBJ2-7; D: NA; V: TRBV7-3; DNA: TGTGCCAGCAGCCTGGGCGACGGGGCCTACGAGCAGTACTTC; CDR3: CASSLGDGAYEQYF
size: NA; J: TRBJ2-5; D: TRBD2; V: TRBV5-5; DNA: TGTGCCAGCAGCTGGGCGGGACTAGCGGGAGTGAAGACCCAGTACTTC; CDR3: CASSWAGLAGVKTQYF
size: NA; J: TRBJ1-2; D: NA; V: TRBV5-1; DNA: TGCGCCAGCAGCTTTACACTCTTTCGTCAGGGGTTCTATGGCTACACCTTC; CDR3: CASSFTLFRQGFYGYTF
size: NA; J: TRBJ2-3; D: NA; V: TRBV24-1; DNA: TGTGCCACCAGCGTTACAGCGGCGGATACGCAGTATTTT; CDR3: CATSVTAADTQYF
size: NA; J: TRBJ1-1; D: NA; V: TRBV7-2; DNA: TGTGCCAGCAGCTTATCTGCAGGGGCCACTGAAGCTTTCTTT; CDR3: CASSLSAGATEAFF